This T cell receptor beta chain was identified in a study of T cell responses to AZD1222 COVID-19 vaccine (dated by TCRdb to the early 2020s). Background for the entire study: AZD1222 recipients whose second dose came at about 4 weeks and those whose second dose came at about 12 weeks were combined into one group, since spike-specific TCR depth and breadth did not differ between the two schedules. Trial participants were enrolled by age into 18-55, 56-69 and 70-plus year subgroups, with about 150, 28 and 57 TCR-sequenced participants respectively. A total of 230 to 250 trial participants underwent TCR sequencing, of whom 200 to 220 had received two doses of AZD1222 and approximately 26 had received two doses of the MenACWY control vaccine. Study-level results and caveats: Reportedly, almost half of the unique spike-specific TCRs recognized epitopes lying outside the regions that are mutated in the B.1.351 and B.1.1.7 variants. Because no day 14 peak-response samples were available, the repertoires could be characterized only after the peak T cell response. The whole spike protein was spanned by vaccine-associated CD4 TCRs, and dominant responses were seen in regions 160-218 and 743-854. After two AZD1222 doses, spike-specific TCR breadth and depth were significantly higher than at day 0 and than in MenACWY recipients. Most participants were white British and females outnumbered males, and the authors suggested that clonal diversity may have been underestimated. In the small 56-69-year group, the increase in depth fell short of significance, most likely because of low power. Conclusions about previously exposed vaccinees are limited, since just a handful of AZD1222 recipients were seropositive for SARS-CoV-2 at baseline.

Read against the paper, the sample's time point label means: baseline before first vaccination. Samples from vaccinated people were obtained from the UK trials COV001 and COV002, which included a single-blind randomized controlled phase 2/3 trial of AZD1222 (ChAdOx1 nCoV-19) in healthy adults. For TCRbeta chain sequencing, PBMC samples were collected from trial participants at day 0 and at day 28 after the second dose. In regard to this clone: Its antigen remains undetermined. No much larger clone exists at a distance of one base, and base qualities are not known.

V is shortened by 2 bases, J by 6 bases, and the region joining them spans 14 bases. CDR1 and CDR2 were assigned from the germline V gene as MNHNS and SASEGT. Counted from cysteine to phenylalanine, this CDR3 has 15 amino acids. CDR3 DNA is the only sequence kept; it has 45 bases, read in frame from the first base. The CDR3 regions of human TCRbeta chains were subjected to immunosequencing. Under the source paper's analysis protocol: TCRs in the repertoires were matched against a reference library of SARS-CoV-2-specific TCRs that had been generated with the MIRA antigen-specificity platform. Breadth was defined as the fraction of unique TCRs that were SARS-CoV-2-associated. Depth was defined as the fraction of total T cells that were SARS-CoV-2-associated. Using the MIRA data, every spike-specific TCR was mapped to the spike region that the TCR reacted to and assigned to either a CD4 or a CD8 class. Log10-transformed breadth and depth values were compared by one-way ANOVA with Sidak's multiple comparisons tests. The immuneACCESS repertoire file appears here via TCRdb, limited to in-frame rearrangements. These files lack a portion of the clones; in checked studies, under half of the deficit traces to unresolved V genes, and the cause of the others is not known. V and J calls and clone size are those listed in that table; D and trimming were worked out from the DNA. Recorded for this sample are about 100,000 clones; 80% to 95% of them occurred a single time. Under 2% of the sample belongs to the ten largest clones.

This clonotype was sampled from an adult in good health. The chain is assembled from TRBV6-1 and TRBJ1-5; 5 matching bases give a weak D call of TRBD1. The sequences come from peripheral blood, collected on day 0 of AZD1222 vaccination. The CDR3 here reads CASSENRPSSQPQHF. The nucleotide sequence reads TGTGCCAGCAGTGAAAACAGGCCCTCCAGTCAGCCCCAGCATTTT.